A single sample is the source of the 11 T cell receptor beta chains below, sequenced in a study of identical twins. Using its own MiXCR run on the 5' RACE reads, TCRdb lists one record per CDR3 protein. This table holds about 340,000 distinct CDR3 sequences, 12% found once. This same sample was also part of a study on yellow fever vaccine responses in identical twins.

The specimen was CD8+ T cells sorted from blood. Every receptor here comes from a woman under 30 in good health.

This rearrangement joins TRBV6-4 to TRBJ2-1; TRBD2 aligns across 8 bases. Germline values: CDR1 MRHNA, CDR2 SNTAGT. The CDR3 spans 18 residues. V lost 0 bases to trimming and J lost 14 bases; unmatched junction nucleotides: 21. Here the CDR3 reads CASSDSTGSGAQAGVKFF. The CDR3 DNA reads TGTGCCAGCAGTGACTCGACAGGTTCTGGGGCTCAAGCGGGGGTGAAGTTCTTC.

This sequence joins TRBV12-5 and TRBJ2-1; 7 nucleotides align to TRBD1. Germline trimming cut 2 bases from V and 2 bases from J; bases unmatched to any gene: 3. CDR1 LGHNT and CDR2 FRNRAP come from the germline V gene. The CDR3 extends over 15 amino acids. The CDR3 is CASGLTGDAYNEQFF. The CDR3 nucleotides read TGTGCTAGTGGTTTGACAGGGGATGCCTACAATGAGCAGTTCTTC.

This clonotype was counted between two and nine times. V is TRBV20-1 and J is TRBJ2-7; no reliable D call. There are 14 residues in the CDR3. Germline values: CDR1 DFQATT, CDR2 SNEGSKA (reference sequence). Trimming took off 6 bases at V and 1 base at J, with 16 bases between the two ends. CDR3 DNA sequence: TGCAGTGCGAGATCCGGTCATCTTTCCTACGAGCAGTACTTC. Its protein is CSARSGHLSYEQYF.

The chain carries TRBV6-1 and TRBJ2-3; D gene ambiguous. The CDR3 sequence is 14 residues long. Germline V gives CDR1 MNHNS, CDR2 SASEGT. V shed 8 bases and J shed 0 bases, with 12 bases lying between them. CDR3 sequence reads: CASGRSTSTDTQYF. DNA of the CDR3: TGTGCCAGCGGTAGGAGTACTAGCACAGATACGCAGTATTTT.

This clonotype was counted only a few times. CDR3 sequence: CASSEVGVYVQYNEQFF. Here the CDR3 DNA reads TGTGCCAGCAGTGAAGTGGGGGTTTACGTACAATACAATGAGCAGTTCTTC. The chain couples TRBV2 to TRBJ2-1, with D perhaps given as TRBD1 or TRBD2 (5 bases each). CDR1 and CDR2 from the germline V gene are SNHLY and FYNNEI. This CDR3 is 17 amino acids long. V was cut by 1 base and J by 4 bases, with 17 bases left in between. Variable domain in full (rest from reference TRBV2 and TRBJ2-1): EPEVTQTPSHQVTQMGQEVILRCVPISNHLYFYWYRQILGQKVEFLVSFYNNEISEKSEIFDDQFSVERPDGSNFTLKIRSTKLEDSAMYFCASSEVGVYVQYNEQFFGPGTRLTVL.

This clonotype was seen many times. The chain has TRBV15 and TRBJ2-3; TRBD1 is a possible D gene (6 bases). Looked up from germline, CDR1 is LNHNV and CDR2 is YYDKDF (reference sequence). Trimming cost V 1 base and J 2 bases, with 10 bases left between them. The length of the CDR3 is 15 residues. The CDR3 nucleotides are TGTGCCACCAGCAGAGCGGGACAACCCACAGATACGCAGTATTTT. This sequence encodes CATSRAGQPTDTQYF.

This clonotype has only a few counts. The chain combines TRBV27 with TRBJ1-5, with TRBD1 matching over 9 bases. Germline V gene sequence: CDR1 MNHEY, CDR2 SMNVEV (reference sequence). This CDR3 is 16 amino acids long. V shed 3 bases, J shed 0 bases, and the junction held 3 bases outside the gene matches. The DNA for the CDR3 is TGTGCCAGCAGTTTCCGGGGACAGGGTAGCAATCAGCCCCAGCATTTT. It yields the protein CASSFRGQGSNQPQHF.

In this sample, this clonotype turned up a few times. The chain links TRBV5-6 to TRBJ2-3; possible D gene TRBD2, 6 bases. Germline V CDR1 and CDR2: SGHDT, YYEEEE. The V end lost 3 bases, the J end lost 3 bases, and 11 bases lay between the germline ends. This CDR3 has 14 residues. As DNA, the CDR3 is TGTGCCAGCAGCTCCACGACTAGAACAGATACGCAGTATTTT. The encoded protein is CASSSTTRTDTQYF.

This clonotype was seen a few times. This CDR3 is CASSLGAGTSTDTQYF. CDR3 DNA: TGTGCCAGCAGCCTGGGGGCAGGTACTAGCACAGATACGCAGTATTTT. This sequence joins TRBV4-2 and TRBJ2-3; D is perhaps TRBD1 (6 bases). From germline, CDR1 is LGHNA and CDR2 YNFKEQ. Trimming took off 4 bases at V and 0 bases at J, with 14 bases between the two ends. There are 16 residues in the CDR3.

The chain combines TRBV2 with TRBJ1-1; D gene unclear. Germline values: CDR1 SNHLY, CDR2 FYNNEI. The CDR3 loop spans 11 amino acids. The CDR3 protein is CASGSNLEAFF. In nucleotides, the CDR3 is TGTGCAAGTGGGTCCAACCTCGAAGCTTTCTTT.

This clonotype was seen only a few times. The V gene is TRBV11-2, the J gene TRBJ2-5; D is uncertain. CDR1 is SGHAT and CDR2 is FQNNGV in the germline V gene. Deletions cut 6 bases from V and 2 bases from J, with 10 bases between. This CDR3 spans 13 amino acids. As DNA, the CDR3 is TGTGCCAGCAGGACAAGCTCGCAAGAGACCCAGTACTTC. Translating gives CASRTSSQETQYF.